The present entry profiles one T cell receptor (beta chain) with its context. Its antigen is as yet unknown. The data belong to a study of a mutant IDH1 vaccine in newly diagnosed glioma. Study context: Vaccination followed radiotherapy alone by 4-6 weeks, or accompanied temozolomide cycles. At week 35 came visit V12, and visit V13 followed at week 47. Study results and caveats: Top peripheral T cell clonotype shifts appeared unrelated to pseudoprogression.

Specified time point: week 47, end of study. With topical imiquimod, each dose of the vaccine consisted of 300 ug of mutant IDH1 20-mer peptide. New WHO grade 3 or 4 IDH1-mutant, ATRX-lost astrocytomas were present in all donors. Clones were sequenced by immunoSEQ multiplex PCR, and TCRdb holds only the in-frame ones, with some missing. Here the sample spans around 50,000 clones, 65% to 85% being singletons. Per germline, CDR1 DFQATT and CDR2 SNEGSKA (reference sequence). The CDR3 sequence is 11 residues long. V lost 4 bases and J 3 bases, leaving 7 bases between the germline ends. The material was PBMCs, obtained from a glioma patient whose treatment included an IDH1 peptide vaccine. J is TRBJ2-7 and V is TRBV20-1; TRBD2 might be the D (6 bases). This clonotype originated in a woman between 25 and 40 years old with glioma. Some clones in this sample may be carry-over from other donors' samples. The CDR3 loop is CSATSDYEQYF. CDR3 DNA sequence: TGCAGTGCTACTAGCGACTACGAGCAGTACTTC.